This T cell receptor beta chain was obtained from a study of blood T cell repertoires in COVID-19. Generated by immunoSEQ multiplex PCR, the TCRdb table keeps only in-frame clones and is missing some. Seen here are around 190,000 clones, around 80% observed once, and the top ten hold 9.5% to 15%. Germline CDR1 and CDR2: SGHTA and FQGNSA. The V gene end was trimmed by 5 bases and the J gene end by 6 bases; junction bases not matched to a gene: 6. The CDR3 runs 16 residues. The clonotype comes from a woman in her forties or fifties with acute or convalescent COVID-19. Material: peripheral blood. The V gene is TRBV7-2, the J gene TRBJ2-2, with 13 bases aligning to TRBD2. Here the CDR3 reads CASSVRLAGGSGELFF. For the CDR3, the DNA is TGTGCCAGCAGCGTAAGACTAGCGGGAGGTTCCGGGGAGCTGTTTTTT.